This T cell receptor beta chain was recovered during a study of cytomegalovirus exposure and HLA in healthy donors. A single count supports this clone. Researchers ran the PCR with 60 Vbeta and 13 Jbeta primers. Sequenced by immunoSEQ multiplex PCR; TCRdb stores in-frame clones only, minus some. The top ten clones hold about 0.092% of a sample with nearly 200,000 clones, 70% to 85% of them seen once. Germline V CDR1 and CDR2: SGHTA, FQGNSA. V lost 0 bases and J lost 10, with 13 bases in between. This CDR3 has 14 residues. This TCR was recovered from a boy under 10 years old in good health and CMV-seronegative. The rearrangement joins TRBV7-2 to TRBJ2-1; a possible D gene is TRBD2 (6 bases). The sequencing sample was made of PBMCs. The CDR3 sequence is CASSLAPSGGEQFF. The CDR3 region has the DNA TGTGCCAGCAGCTTAGCTCCTAGTGGGGGGGAGCAGTTCTTC.